The 6 T cell receptor beta chains given below trace back to one sample, sequenced in a study of graft-versus-host responses after intestinal transplantation. Sequencing was performed with immunoSEQ multiplex PCR; in TCRdb, only in-frame clones are kept and a portion is missing. The sample shows approximately 24,000 clones, 90% of them seen only once. The sequencing here drew on PBMCs, taken 38 to 40 days after intestinal transplant. These receptors all come from a human patient who received an intestinal transplant, so some T cells may come from the graft donor.

This chain connects TRBV10-2 to TRBJ2-5; D unclear. The end of the DNA is better explained by TRBJ2-7, so the J call may be wrong. This CDR3 has 12 amino acids. Germline values: CDR1 WSHSY, CDR2 SAAADI. The CDR3 reads CASSDSYREQYF. CDR3 DNA: TGCGCCAGCAGTGATTCTTACCGCGAGCAGTACTTC.

The rearrangement joins TRBV30 to TRBJ1-5; TRBD1 aligns across 8 bases. Germline CDR1 GTSNPN, CDR2 SVGIG (reference sequence). Losses at the gene ends were 0 bases for V and 7 bases for J; bases not matched to a gene: 5. This CDR3 spans 14 amino acids. The CDR3 sequence is CAWSVGQGSQPQHF. For the CDR3, the DNA is TGTGCCTGGAGTGTAGGACAGGGCAGCCAGCCCCAGCATTTT.

This chain links TRBV2 with TRBJ2-1; D gene uncertain. Germline assignment: CDR1 SNHLY and CDR2 FYNNEI. The CDR3 runs 16 residues. V was trimmed by 3 bases and J by 0 bases, leaving 12 bases between them. CDR3 DNA sequence: TGTGCCAGCAGTGACTGGGGTTTTGGCTCCTACAATGAGCAGTTCTTC. This sequence encodes CASSDWGFGSYNEQFF.

V usage is TRBV13 and J usage is TRBJ2-3; D is ambiguous. The CDR3 length is 12 residues. The V gene lost 0 bases and the J gene lost 14 bases, with 12 bases spanning the gap. Germline V gene data show CDR1 as PRHDT and CDR2 as FYEKMQ (reference sequence). CDR3 coding DNA: TGTGCCAGCAGCTTAGGACTGGCAAAACGGTATTTT. It is translated as CASSLGLAKRYF.

The chain carries TRBV2 and TRBJ2-5; 9 positions match TRBD1. The J segment lost 0 bases and the V segment lost 3 bases, leaving 5 bases of the junction unmatched. Germline V CDR1 and CDR2: SNHLY, FYNNEI. The CDR3 has 16 amino acids. The CDR3 sequence: CASSDTGTGYQETQYF. The CDR3 region has the DNA TGTGCCAGCAGTGACACCGGGACAGGGTACCAAGAGACCCAGTACTTC.

The genes are TRBV7-9 and TRBJ2-3, with D tentatively TRBD1 (6 bases). Germline CDR1 reads SEHNR; CDR2 reads FQNEAQ (reference sequence). The V gene lost 6 bases and the J gene lost 2 bases, with 24 bases spanning the gap. The CDR3 has 18 residues. CDR3: CASRRRWGRGYPTDTQYF. DNA for the CDR3: TGTGCCAGCAGACGACGGTGGGGCAGGGGCTACCCCACAGATACGCAGTATTTT.